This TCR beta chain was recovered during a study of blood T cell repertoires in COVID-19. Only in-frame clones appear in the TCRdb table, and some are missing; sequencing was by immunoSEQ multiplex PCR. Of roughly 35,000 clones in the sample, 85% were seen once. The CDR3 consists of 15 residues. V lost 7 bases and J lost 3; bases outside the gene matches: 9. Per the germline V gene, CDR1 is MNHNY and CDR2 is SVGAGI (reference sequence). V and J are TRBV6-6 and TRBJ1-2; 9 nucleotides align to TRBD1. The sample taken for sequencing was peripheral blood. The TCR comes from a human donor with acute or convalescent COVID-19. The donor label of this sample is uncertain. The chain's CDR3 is CASKNSQGAHYGYTF. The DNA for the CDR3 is TGTGCCAGCAAGAACTCACAGGGGGCTCACTATGGCTACACCTTC.